This T cell receptor beta chain was obtained from a study of spatial heterogeneity in lung cancer. Germline lookup yields CDR1 KGHSH and CDR2 LQKENI. This CDR3 has 14 amino acids. V was pared by 5 bases and J by 2 bases, with 10 bases between. Study-wide findings and caveats: Mutation counts in tumors were tracked by counts of expanded intratumoral alpha and beta TCRs.

Sample time point: sample taken at primary tumor resection. The cohort: 65 to 80 early-stage, untreated non-small cell lung cancer patients. Unsorted tumor, nontumor lung tissue or cryopreserved PBMC supplied the whole RNA. The sample holds many counts of this clonotype. The antigen remains undetermined. TCRdb re-derived calls from the 5' RACE reads in MiXCR, one entry per CDR3 protein. Of approximately 16,000 distinct CDR3 sequences detected, about 6.8% appear once; the ten largest clones hold 15% to 20%. This receptor was identified in a female donor with early-stage non-small cell lung cancer. This chain joins TRBV18 and TRBJ1-5; D unresolved. Sequencing was performed on lung tumor tissue, taken at surgery. The CDR3 DNA reads as TGTGCCAGCTCAAAGGATGGGGGCAATCAGCCCCAGCATTTT. It translates to CASSKDGGNQPQHF.